A selection of T cell receptor beta chains follows, all from one sample in a study of cytomegalovirus exposure and HLA in healthy donors. The assay was immunoSEQ multiplex PCR, and TCRdb's table has in-frame clones only and misses some. The sample records around 130,000 clones, 81% being singletons. The sample consisted of PBMCs. The source is a young man in good health and CMV-seronegative. Each CDR3 is given without its conserved first and last residue. The D gene is left open where the match is weak.

>TRBJ2-2|NA|TRBV5-1
ASSPEVGELF
>TRBJ1-2|NA|TRBV25-1
ASSETTGNGYT
>TRBJ2-6|TRBD1|TRBV5-4
ASSSPGQGSGANVLT
>TRBJ2-5|NA|TRBV2
ASSGGQQETQY
>TRBJ1-2|NA|TRBV9
ASSLTSRDTFYGYT
>TRBJ1-2|TRBD1|TRBV30
AWSVARATGPNYGYT
>TRBJ1-3|NA|TRBV15
ATSRADRGNTIY
>TRBJ1-1|TRBD1|TRBV16
ASSFGTGNTEAF
>TRBJ2-1|NA|TRBV28
ASSSQGSYNEQF
>TRBJ1-2|NA|TRBV10-3
AISEEALKSGGYT
>TRBJ1-1|NA|TRBV10-2
ASGAQGGTEAF
>TRBJ1-2|TRBD1|TRBV18
ASSLDRGRRVNYGYT
>TRBJ2-7|TRBD1|TRBV9
ASSVGTGSGEQY
>TRBJ1-3|NA|TRBV7-8
ASSFGGENTIY
>TRBJ1-3|TRBD1|TRBV10-2
ASGTAGNTIY
>TRBJ2-2|NA|TRBV28
ASSLLASDTGELF
>TRBJ1-6|NA|TRBV9
ASSVAQGSNSPLH
>TRBJ2-2|TRBD1|TRBV11-3
ASSLGGTEWAGELF
>TRBJ1-1|NA|TRBV18
ASSPYTMNTEAF
>TRBJ1-5|NA|TRBV5-4
ASSSGSGGNQPQH
>TRBJ2-1|TRBD1|TRBV27
ASRMGQPNNEQF
>TRBJ1-6|NA|TRBV30
ALHREFVSNSPLH
>TRBJ2-7|TRBD2|TRBV6-1
ASSERLAGGPEQY
>TRBJ2-5|NA|TRBV7-9
ASPLRSETGQETQY
>TRBJ1-6|NA|TRBV14
ASSQDTLRSPLH
>TRBJ2-5|NA|TRBV4-3
ASSQDSYRSETQY
>TRBJ2-3|TRBD2|TRBV7-2
ASSPKRGGRTDTQY
>TRBJ1-5|NA|TRBV5-5
ASSLWGGGQPQH
>TRBJ1-2|TRBD1|TRBV19
ASSMGTDGGYGYT
>TRBJ1-4|NA|TRBV6-5
ASSYSSGSSEKLF
>TRBJ2-3|TRBD2|TRBV14
ASSPRLAGGVDTQY
>TRBJ1-4|TRBD1|TRBV10-3
AISRKGTGNEKLF
>TRBJ2-5|TRBD1|TRBV7-9
ASSSPGQGRETQY
>TRBJ1-6|NA|TRBV7-9
ASSTSPLGNNSPLH
>TRBJ1-4|TRBD1|TRBV7-9
ASSSQGVDEKLF
>TRBJ1-2|NA|TRBV6-5
ASSYSTALYGYT
>TRBJ1-2|NA|TRBV28
ASSLPGIANYGYT
>TRBJ2-7|TRBD2|TRBV5-4
ASSPRVAGVTDEQY
>TRBJ1-5|TRBD1|TRBV30
AWSTRTGFRNQPQH
>TRBJ2-5|TRBD2|TRBV5-1
ASSLPRTSGGAVSFQETQY
>TRBJ1-6|TRBD1|TRBV9
ASSVFGDSSYNSPLH